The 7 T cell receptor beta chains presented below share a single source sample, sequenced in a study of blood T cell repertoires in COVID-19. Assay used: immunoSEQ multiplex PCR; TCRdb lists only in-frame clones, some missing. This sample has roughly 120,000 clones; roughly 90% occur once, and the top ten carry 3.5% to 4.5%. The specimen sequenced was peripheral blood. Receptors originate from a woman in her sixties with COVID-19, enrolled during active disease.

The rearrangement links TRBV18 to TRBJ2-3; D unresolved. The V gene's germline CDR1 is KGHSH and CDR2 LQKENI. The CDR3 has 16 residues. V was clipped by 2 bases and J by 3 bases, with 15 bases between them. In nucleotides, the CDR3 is TGTGCCAGCTCACCATCGGTGGGTTCAGGAACAGATACGCAGTATTTT. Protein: CASSPSVGSGTDTQYF.

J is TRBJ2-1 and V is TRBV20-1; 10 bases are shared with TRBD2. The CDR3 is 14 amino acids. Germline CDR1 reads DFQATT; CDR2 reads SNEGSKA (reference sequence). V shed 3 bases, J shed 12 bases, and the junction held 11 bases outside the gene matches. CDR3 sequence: CSASSLAGGPGQFF. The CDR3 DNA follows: TGCAGTGCTAGTTCATTAGCGGGGGGCCCGGGGCAGTTCTTC.

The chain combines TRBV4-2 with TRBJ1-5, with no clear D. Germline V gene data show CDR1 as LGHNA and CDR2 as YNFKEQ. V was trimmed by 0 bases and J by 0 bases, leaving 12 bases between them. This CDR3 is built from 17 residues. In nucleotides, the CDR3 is TGTGCCAGCAGCCAAGATAATCGGGGATATAGCAATCAGCCCCAGCATTTT. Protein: CASSQDNRGYSNQPQHF.

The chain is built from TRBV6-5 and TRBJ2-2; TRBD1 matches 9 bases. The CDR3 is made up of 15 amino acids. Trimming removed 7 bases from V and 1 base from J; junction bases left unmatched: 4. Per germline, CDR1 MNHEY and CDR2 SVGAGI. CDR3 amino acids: CASILGQGNTGELFF. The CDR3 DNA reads TGTGCCAGCATACTGGGACAGGGGAACACCGGGGAGCTGTTTTTT.

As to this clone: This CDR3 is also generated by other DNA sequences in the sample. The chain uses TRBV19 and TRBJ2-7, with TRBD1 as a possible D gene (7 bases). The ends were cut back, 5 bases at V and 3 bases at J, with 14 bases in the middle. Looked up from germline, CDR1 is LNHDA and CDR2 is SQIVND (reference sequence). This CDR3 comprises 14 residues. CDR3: CASSVRQGGYEQYF. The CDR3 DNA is TGTGCCAGTAGTGTTCGACAGGGAGGCTACGAGCAGTACTTC.

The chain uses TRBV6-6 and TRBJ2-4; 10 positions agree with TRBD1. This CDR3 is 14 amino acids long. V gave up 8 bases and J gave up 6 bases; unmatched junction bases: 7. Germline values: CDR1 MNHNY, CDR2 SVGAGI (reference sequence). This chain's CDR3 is CASSQTGGSNIQYF. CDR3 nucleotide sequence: TGTGCCAGCTCTCAGACAGGGGGCTCAAACATTCAGTACTTC.

CDR3 sequence reads: CSVEYRAISTDTQYF. CDR3 nucleotides: TGCAGCGTTGAGTACAGGGCGATATCCACAGATACGCAGTATTTT. V is TRBV29-1 and J is TRBJ2-3; possible D gene TRBD1, 6 bases. Germline-derived CDR1 and CDR2 are SQVTM and ANQGSEA. Trimming removed 3 bases at V and 2 bases at J, with 15 bases between. This CDR3 contains 15 residues.